The 16 T cell receptor beta chains given below trace back to one sample, sequenced in a study of post-analysis software for immune sequencing data. Carried by the TCR beta cDNA libraries were unique molecular identifiers. TCRdb called the PCR reads again in MiXCR, with one record for every CDR3 protein. The sample lists fewer than 600,000 distinct CDR3 sequences; around 40% were seen once. Points from the study as a whole: Controls showed lower frequencies than patients for a handful of TRBV segments, and TRBV5-6, TRBV5-1 and TRBV20-1 were among these.

What these receptors recognize is not known. The source material was blood. The receptors derive from a girl aged 10 to 17 with multiple sclerosis.

The table lists this clonotype with a count of one. The chain couples TRBV6-1 to TRBJ2-1; D may be TRBD2 (5 bases). Germline values: CDR1 MNHNS, CDR2 SASEGT. This CDR3 has 17 residues. Trimming removed 2 bases at V and 6 bases at J, with 20 bases between. This chain's CDR3 is CASSEWWERLVGNEQFF. The CDR3 DNA reads as TGTGCCAGCAGTGAATGGTGGGAGCGATTGGTGGGCAATGAGCAGTTCTTC.

Remarks on this clonotype: One junction end disagrees with the germline gene, perhaps due to a read error. The J gene is TRBJ2-3, the V gene TRBV6-2 or TRBV6-3; D call uncertain. The CDR3 is made up of 14 amino acids. Looked up from germline, CDR1 is MNHEY and CDR2 is SVGEGT. The CDR3 region is CASRPRYPADTQYF. The CDR3 DNA reads TGTGCCAGCAGACCCCGGTACCCGGCAGATACACAGTATTTT.

The chain links TRBV6-6 to TRBJ2-5; possible D gene TRBD2, 6 bases. Germline V CDR1 and CDR2: MNHNY, SVGAGI (reference sequence). The V and J ends lost 3 bases and 2 bases respectively, with 13 bases between them. The CDR3 totals 15 residues. CDR3 sequence: CASSYWGERQETQYF. The CDR3 nucleotides are TGTGCCAGCAGTTATTGGGGGGAGAGACAAGAGACCCAGTACTTC.

This sequence joins TRBV6-5 and TRBJ1-1; D is uncertain. Germline CDR1 MNHEY, CDR2 SVGAGI. This CDR3 spans 12 amino acids. Deletions cut 0 bases from V and 2 bases from J, with 1 base between. The CDR3 loop reads CASSYSNTEAFF. CDR3 DNA: TGTGCCAGCAGTTACTCCAACACTGAAGCTTTCTTT.

The chain is built from TRBV5-6 and TRBJ2-7; D is uncertain. The length of the CDR3 is 14 residues. The V and J ends lost 4 bases and 0 bases respectively, with 11 bases between them. The germline gives CDR1 SGHDT, CDR2 YYEEEE. Written as DNA, the CDR3 is TGTGCCAGCAGCCGAAGGCGGAGCTCCTACGAGCAGTACTTC. It specifies CASSRRRSSYEQYF.

This clonotype has a handful of counts. The J gene is TRBJ2-7, the V gene TRBV10-2; D unresolved. Trimming shortened V by 4 bases and J by 0 bases, and 4 bases separated the two germline ends. The CDR3 has 12 amino acids. Germline V gives CDR1 WSHSY, CDR2 SAAADI. The chain's CDR3 is CASSVASYEQYF. The DNA of the CDR3 is TGCGCCAGCAGTGTCGCCTCCTACGAGCAGTACTTC.

This clonotype has a count of ten or more. The V and J genes are TRBV29-1 and TRBJ2-7, with 9 bases lining up with TRBD2. Germline values: CDR1 SQVTM, CDR2 ANQGSEA. Trimming removed 6 bases from V and 2 bases from J; junction bases left unmatched: 5. This CDR3 has 13 amino acids. CDR3 residues: CSVTGLATYEQYF. Here the CDR3 DNA reads TGCAGCGTAACAGGACTAGCGACCTACGAGCAGTACTTC.

V and J are TRBV4-2 and TRBJ2-3, with 8 bases identical to TRBD2. Germline V gives CDR1 LGHNA, CDR2 YNFKEQ. J gave up 8 bases and V 0 bases, and 10 bases lay outside the gene matches. This CDR3 has 16 residues. The CDR3 loop is CASSQEGSAGEGTQYF. CDR3 nucleotide sequence: TGTGCCAGCAGCCAAGAGGGCTCAGCGGGAGAGGGTACGCAGTATTTT.

The sample holds a few counts of this clonotype. The V call is TRBV20-1, the J call TRBJ2-3, with D perhaps given as TRBD1 or TRBD2 (5 bases each). Trimming removed 3 bases from V and 3 bases from J, with 10 bases in between. The germline V gene encodes CDR1 DFQATT and CDR2 SNEGSKA (reference sequence). The CDR3 loop spans 13 amino acids. The CDR3 loop reads CSASWGITDTQYF. The CDR3, as DNA: TGCAGTGCTAGCTGGGGGATTACAGATACGCAGTATTTT.

The chain has TRBV7-2 and TRBJ2-1; 10 nucleotides align to TRBD1. V lost 5 bases to trimming and J lost 10 bases; unmatched junction nucleotides: 14. This CDR3 region has 16 residues. Germline CDR1 SGHTA, CDR2 FQGNSA. DNA for the CDR3: TGTGCCAGCAGCCGCGCGATCGGACAGGGGGTCCGCGAGCAGTTCTTC. It yields the protein CASSRAIGQGVREQFF.

This clonotype was seen more than once but under ten times. The CDR3 here is CSSFPLGTNHEQYF. In DNA, the CDR3 is TGCAGTTCCTTCCCTCTAGGGACTAACCACGAGCAGTACTTC. The chain recombines TRBV20-1 with TRBJ2-7; 7 bases match TRBD2. Trimming took 8 bases from V and 5 from J; bases not matched to a gene: 15. Germline V CDR1 and CDR2: DFQATT, SNEGSKA (reference sequence). The length of the CDR3 is 14 residues.

This clonotype has more than one count but fewer than ten. V and J are TRBV20-1 and TRBJ2-7; 11 positions match TRBD2. V lost 2 bases and J lost 3; bases outside the gene matches: 3. The CDR3 contains 14 residues. CDR1 is DFQATT, CDR2 SNEGSKA, per germline (reference sequence). Here the CDR3 reads CSARTSGGFYEQYF. The DNA of the CDR3 is TGCAGTGCTAGAACTAGCGGGGGCTTCTACGAGCAGTACTTC.

The rearrangement uses TRBV6-4 and TRBJ2-1; D possibly matches TRBD1 or TRBD2 (5 bases each). Germline V gene lookup returns CDR1 MRHNA and CDR2 SNTAGT. Trimming shortened V by 0 bases and J by 7 bases, and 19 bases separated the two germline ends. The CDR3 has 17 amino acids. The CDR3 nucleotides are TGTGCCAGCAGTGACTCGGGTAGCCAGGGTGGGACGAATGAGCAGTTCTTC. It specifies CASSDSGSQGGTNEQFF.

This chain joins TRBV3-1 and TRBJ2-7, with a weak D call TRBD2 (6 bases). Trimming pared 1 base from V and 2 bases from J, leaving 12 bases between. The CDR3 runs to 15 residues. Germline loops: CDR1 LGHDT, CDR2 YNNKEL (reference sequence). The CDR3 nucleotides are TGTGCCAGCAGCCAAGGGTTCGGGGGTGCCTACGAGCAGTACTTC. This sequence encodes CASSQGFGGAYEQYF.

Comment on this clonotype: One base away lies a much larger clone, so this may be a sequencing read error. This chain joins TRBV12-3 or TRBV12-4 and TRBJ2-5, with D possibly being TRBD1 (5 bases). V gave up 4 bases and J gave up 2 bases, with 11 bases separating them. The CDR3 loop spans 14 amino acids. CDR3 sequence: CASSWNRPQETQYF. CDR3 DNA: TGTGCCAGCAGTTGGAACAGGCCACAAGAGACCCAGTACTTC.

This clonotype was seen a few times. V is TRBV5-1 and J is TRBJ2-3; TRBD2 aligns across 10 bases. Germline V gene sequence: CDR1 SGHRS, CDR2 YFSETQ. Trimming at V came to 5 bases and at J to 0 bases, leaving 3 bases not matched to a gene. CDR3 length equals 15 residues. This chain's CDR3 is CASRPSGSSTDTQYF. The CDR3, as DNA: TGCGCCAGCAGGCCTAGCGGGAGTAGCACAGATACGCAGTATTTT.